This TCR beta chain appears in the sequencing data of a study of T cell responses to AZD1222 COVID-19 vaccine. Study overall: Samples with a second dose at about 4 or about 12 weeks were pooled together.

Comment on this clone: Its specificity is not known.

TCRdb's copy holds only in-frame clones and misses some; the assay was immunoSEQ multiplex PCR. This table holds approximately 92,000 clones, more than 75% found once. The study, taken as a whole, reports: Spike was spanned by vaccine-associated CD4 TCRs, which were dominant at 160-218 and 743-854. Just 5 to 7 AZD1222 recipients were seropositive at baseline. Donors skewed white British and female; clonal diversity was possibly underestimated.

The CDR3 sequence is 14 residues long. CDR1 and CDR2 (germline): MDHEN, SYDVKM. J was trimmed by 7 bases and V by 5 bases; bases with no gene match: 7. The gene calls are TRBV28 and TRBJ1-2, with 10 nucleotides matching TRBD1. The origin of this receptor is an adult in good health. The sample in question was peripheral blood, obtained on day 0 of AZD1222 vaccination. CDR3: CASSLPGQGFGYTF. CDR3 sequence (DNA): TGTGCCAGCAGTCTACCGGGACAGGGGTTTGGCTACACCTTC.